A single sample gave rise to the 23 T cell receptor beta chains below, sequenced in a study of blood T cell repertoires in COVID-19. TCRdb's table, derived via immunoSEQ multiplex PCR, lists solely in-frame clones and lacks some. Of some 50,000 clones in the sample, about 89% were seen once. Source material: peripheral blood. These receptors were taken from a man aged 70-80 years with active COVID-19.

The chain is built from TRBV11-3 and TRBJ2-5; 8 nucleotides align to TRBD2. The CDR3 totals 14 residues. V lost 5 bases and J lost 1; bases outside the gene matches: 3. CDR1 is SGHNT, CDR2 YENEEA, per germline. The CDR3 DNA reads as TGTGCCAGCAGCCCGGGGGGGGTCCAAGAGACCCAGTACTTC. Translation: CASSPGGVQETQYF.

The V call is TRBV2, the J call TRBJ2-7; TRBD1 might be the D (6 bases). CDR1 and CDR2 from the germline V gene are SNHLY and FYNNEI. This CDR3 contains 12 residues. The germline V and J ends were trimmed by 2 bases and 12 bases, with 14 bases remaining between them. The CDR3 here is CASSERDTRLYF. The CDR3 DNA follows: TGTGCCAGCAGTGAACGGGACACGCGGCTGTACTTC.

The table lists this clone with a count of one. The J gene is TRBJ1-2, the V gene TRBV2, with TRBD1 as a possible D gene (5 bases). CDR3 size: 14 residues. CDR1 is SNHLY, CDR2 FYNNEI, per germline. The V and J ends lost 2 bases and 8 bases respectively, with 15 bases between them. The CDR3 spells CASSESQGGQGYTF. The CDR3, as DNA: TGTGCCAGCAGTGAAAGTCAGGGAGGTCAAGGCTACACCTTC.

The V call is TRBV6-6, the J call TRBJ1-1; D uncertain. The CDR3 totals 13 residues. The ends were cut back, 4 bases at V and 6 bases at J, with 12 bases in the middle. Germline loops: CDR1 MNHNY, CDR2 SVGAGI (reference sequence). DNA of the CDR3: TGTGCCAGCAGTTTAGAGCGGGCTGCTGAAGCTTTCTTT. Residues: CASSLERAAEAFF.

The rearrangement links TRBV11-2 to TRBJ2-4, with D tentatively TRBD1 (6 bases). This CDR3 contains 15 residues. Per germline, CDR1 SGHAT and CDR2 FQNNGV. Trimming took 5 bases from V and 0 from J, leaving 11 bases between them. CDR3 loop: CASSAWTAAKNIQYF. The CDR3 DNA is TGTGCCAGCAGCGCCTGGACAGCAGCCAAAAACATTCAGTACTTC.

This chain connects TRBV6-1 to TRBJ1-2; tentatively, D is TRBD1 (5 bases). Germline loops: CDR1 MNHNS, CDR2 SASEGT. Trimming left V 0 bases short and J 4 bases short, with 12 bases between. The CDR3 consists of 15 residues. The CDR3 DNA follows: TGTGCCAGCAGTGAAGCAGGGGCCGAGTTCTATGGCTACACCTTC. Its translation: CASSEAGAEFYGYTF.

The chain carries TRBV5-6 and TRBJ1-5; 7 bases are shared with TRBD1. Germline loops: CDR1 SGHDT, CDR2 YYEEEE. Trimming at V came to 4 bases and at J to 3 bases, leaving 4 bases not matched to a gene. This CDR3 region has 14 residues. CDR3 coding DNA: TGTGCCAGCAGCCTGGACAGGAACAATCAGCCCCAGCATTTT. Translating gives CASSLDRNNQPQHF.

The CDR3 sequence is CASSLEAGRGDTEAFF. CDR3 nucleotide sequence: TGCGCCAGCAGCTTGGAGGCAGGGCGTGGGGACACTGAAGCTTTCTTT. The V gene is TRBV5-1, the J gene TRBJ1-1, with D perhaps matching TRBD1 (5 bases). The CDR3 covers 16 residues. V was clipped by 0 bases and J by 3 bases, with 15 bases between them. CDR1 and CDR2 from the germline V gene are SGHRS and YFSETQ.

The CDR3 sequence: CASSFPSGLAGGDEQFF. CDR3 DNA: TGCGCCAGCAGCTTCCCCTCAGGACTAGCGGGGGGCGATGAGCAGTTCTTC. The V call is TRBV5-1, the J call TRBJ2-1; 14 positions agree with TRBD2. Germline V gene sequence: CDR1 SGHRS, CDR2 YFSETQ. The CDR3 totals 17 residues. Trimming at V came to 2 bases and at J to 8 bases, leaving 9 bases not matched to a gene.

This clone occurred once. The chain has TRBV12-5 and TRBJ2-2; weak D call: TRBD1 (6 bases). Germline CDR1 is LGHNT and CDR2 is FRNRAP. CDR3 length: 16 amino acids. Trimming took 8 bases from V and 3 from J, leaving 19 bases between them. In DNA, the CDR3 is TGTGCTAGTCAATGGACCGGGGACACCGACACCGGGGAGCTGTTTTTT. This gives the protein CASQWTGDTDTGELFF.

This chain uses TRBV5-1 with TRBJ2-7; no definite D call. V lost 0 bases to trimming and J lost 6 bases, with 10 bases between them. Germline lookup yields CDR1 SGHRS and CDR2 YFSETQ. This CDR3 is 13 amino acids long. The CDR3 here is CASSLGRSVEQYF. CDR3 nucleotide sequence: TGCGCCAGCAGCTTGGGCAGGTCTGTCGAGCAGTACTTC.

This clone appeared a few times. This sequence joins TRBV30 and TRBJ1-5, with a weak D call TRBD1 (5 bases). The CDR3 is 14 amino acids. Germline CDR1 is GTSNPN and CDR2 is SVGIG (reference sequence). V was pared by 3 bases and J by 0 bases, with 9 bases between. The CDR3 DNA reads TGTGCCTGGAGCTCGACAGATAGCAATCAGCCCCAGCATTTT. Translating it yields CAWSSTDSNQPQHF.

This chain joins TRBV6-1 and TRBJ2-3; 7 bases line up with TRBD2. The CDR3 covers 16 residues. Trimming at V came to 0 bases and at J to 3 bases, leaving 6 bases not matched to a gene. Germline CDR1 reads MNHNS; CDR2 reads SASEGT. The CDR3 nucleotides read TGTGCCAGCAGTGAAGCGGTGACTAGCCCAACAGATACGCAGTATTTT. It codes for CASSEAVTSPTDTQYF.

This sequence joins TRBV19 and TRBJ1-1, with TRBD1 as a possible D gene (5 bases). V shed 8 bases and J shed 1 base, with 11 bases lying between them. This CDR3 has 13 residues. Germline CDR1 LNHDA, CDR2 SQIVND (reference sequence). The CDR3 loop is CASLVGPNTEAFF. The CDR3 DNA sequence: TGTGCCAGTTTAGTGGGGCCGAACACTGAAGCTTTCTTT.

The chain employs TRBV7-9 and TRBJ1-1; 10 nucleotides match TRBD1. Losses at the gene ends were 1 base for V and 5 bases for J; bases not matched to a gene: 13. Germline-derived CDR1 and CDR2 are SEHNR and FQNEAQ (reference sequence). The CDR3 is 18 amino acids. The CDR3 loop is CASSLGATGGERRTEAFF. The CDR3 coding sequence is TGTGCCAGCAGCTTAGGGGCGACAGGGGGCGAAAGGAGGACTGAAGCTTTCTTT.

The CDR3 sequence is CASSLSTSGNYGYTF. In DNA form, the CDR3 reads TGTGCCAGCAGTTTAAGTACCTCGGGGAACTATGGCTACACCTTC. J is TRBJ1-2 and V is TRBV28; D is uncertain. The ends were cut back, 2 bases at V and 2 bases at J, with 12 bases in the middle. The CDR3 loop spans 15 amino acids. Germline CDR1 and CDR2: MDHEN and SYDVKM.

The CDR3 region is CASSPQPGSGGIHEQYF. CDR3 nucleotide sequence: TGTGCCAGCTCACCCCAGCCCGGTTCCGGGGGGATTCACGAGCAGTACTTC. The chain is built from TRBV18 and TRBJ2-7; 7 bases fit TRBD2. CDR1 and CDR2 from the germline V gene are KGHSH and LQKENI. The CDR3 totals 17 residues. The V gene end was trimmed by 3 bases and the J gene end by 5 bases; junction bases not matched to a gene: 16.

The gene calls are TRBV19 and TRBJ1-2; D is uncertain. With 6 bases removed from V and 4 bases from J, the gap between germline ends came to 9 bases. CDR3 length equals 12 residues. The germline V gene has CDR1 LNHDA and CDR2 SQIVND (reference sequence). The DNA of the CDR3 is TGTGCCAGTAGGGGCGTCTCCTATGGCTACACCTTC. Translation gives CASRGVSYGYTF.

The chain uses TRBV7-9 and TRBJ2-5, with D perhaps TRBD1 (7 bases). V was pared by 5 bases and J by 2 bases, with 12 bases between. The germline V gene encodes CDR1 SEHNR and CDR2 FQNEAQ (reference sequence). CDR3 length: 14 residues. The CDR3 coding sequence is TGTGCCAGCAGCGCGGGACAGCGTCAAGAGACCCAGTACTTC. This gives the protein CASSAGQRQETQYF.

CDR3 amino acids: CAWSLRIGESPLHF. The CDR3 bases are TGTGCCTGGAGTCTTAGAATCGGTGAATCACCCCTCCACTTT. The gene calls are TRBV30 and TRBJ1-6; no firm D call. Trimming pared 2 bases from V and 10 bases from J, leaving 15 bases between. The CDR3 runs to 14 residues. Germline loops: CDR1 GTSNPN, CDR2 SVGIG (reference sequence).

The J gene is TRBJ2-7, the V gene TRBV7-6, with 13 nucleotides matching TRBD2. The J segment lost 2 bases and the V segment lost 0 bases, leaving 10 bases of the junction unmatched. CDR1 is SGHVS, CDR2 FNYEAQ, per germline. This CDR3 has 19 residues. The CDR3, as DNA: TGTGCCAGCAGCTTAGCGCATCGGACTAGCGGGGGTGACCCCTACGAGCAGTACTTC. This sequence encodes CASSLAHRTSGGDPYEQYF.

The chain has TRBV5-1 and TRBJ2-2, with a possible D match to TRBD1 (5 bases). V was shortened by 0 bases and J by 5 bases, with 8 bases between the two germline ends. CDR3 length: 14 residues. Germline V gene sequence: CDR1 SGHRS, CDR2 YFSETQ. The CDR3, as DNA: TGCGCCAGCAGCTTGGGGGGCAGGACCGGGGAGCTGTTTTTT. It codes for CASSLGGRTGELFF.

The chain's CDR3 is CATSSSSGGLTEQFF. CDR3 DNA sequence: TGTGCCACCAGCAGTTCTTCCGGGGGTCTGACTGAGCAGTTCTTC. This chain links TRBV15 with TRBJ2-1, with TRBD2 as a possible D gene (6 bases). CDR1 is LNHNV, CDR2 YYDKDF, per germline (reference sequence). Trimming shortened V by 3 bases and J by 9 bases, and 18 bases separated the two germline ends. The CDR3 length is 15 residues.